This T cell receptor beta chain was found in a study of vaccination effects on CD4 cells after COVID-19. This clone was counted between two and nine times. The antigen is undetermined. Sequenced by immunoSEQ multiplex PCR; TCRdb stores in-frame clones only, minus some. Of 25,000 to 30,000 clones listed, 75% to 85% were seen once; the top ten hold about 30%. Antigen-specific CD4+ T cells were expanded with viral peptide pools in the ViraFEST assay before sequencing. Researchers isolated CD4+ T cells once less than twelve days of culture had elapsed. Negative nucleocapsid antibody tests before and after vaccination confirmed no previous SARS-CoV-2 infection. Per the germline V gene, CDR1 is MNHNS and CDR2 is SASEGT. This CDR3 is built from 14 residues. V was clipped by 1 base and J by 7 bases, with 11 bases between them.

This sequence originates from a human donor who received a COVID-19 vaccine. This material consisted of CD4+ T cells from PBMCs cultured with SARS-CoV-2 spike peptides, taken before COVID-19 vaccination. V is TRBV6-1 and J is TRBJ1-5; weak D call: TRBD1 (5 bases). CDR3 sequence: CASSEVAGNQPQHF. The CDR3 DNA sequence: TGTGCCAGCAGTGAAGTGGCAGGGAACCAGCCCCAGCATTTT.